The 27 T cell receptor beta chains below come from one sample, sequenced in a study of OX40 agonist ivuxolimab in advanced cancers. Only in-frame clones appear in the TCRdb table, and some are missing; sequencing was by immunoSEQ multiplex PCR. The data contain approximately 100,000 clones, 90% of them singletons. This specimen was CD4+ or CD8+ T cells sorted from blood, taken in a trial of the OX40 agonist ivuxolimab. The receptors come from an adult with an advanced solid tumor such as melanoma, head and neck, liver or kidney cancer.

This chain connects TRBV6-1 to TRBJ1-5; the D is unclear. The V end was cut by 7 bases, the J end by 5 bases, with 15 bases between. This CDR3 comprises 14 residues. The germline V gene encodes CDR1 MNHNS and CDR2 SASEGT. CDR3 in amino acids: CASTLTSNYQPQHF. As DNA, the CDR3 is TGTGCCAGCACCCTAACAAGTAACTATCAGCCCCAGCATTTT.

The chain has TRBV7-3 and TRBJ2-1, with D possibly matching TRBD2 (5 bases). V lost 2 bases and J 0 bases, leaving 8 bases between the germline ends. This CDR3 spans 15 amino acids. Germline V gives CDR1 SGHTA, CDR2 FQGTGA. CDR3 region: CASSLPGSSYNEQFF. For the CDR3, the DNA is TGTGCCAGCAGCTTACCGGGGAGCTCCTACAATGAGCAGTTCTTC.

This clone appeared a single time. This rearrangement joins TRBV28 to TRBJ1-6; D is perhaps TRBD1 (6 bases). The length of the CDR3 is 15 residues. Trimming left V 6 bases short and J 6 bases short, with 15 bases between. CDR1 and CDR2 from the germline V gene are MDHEN and SYDVKM. The CDR3 loop is CASRLLGQLNSPLHF. The CDR3 DNA reads as TGTGCCAGCAGACTTCTAGGACAGCTTAATTCACCCCTCCACTTT.

As regards this clone: One end of the junction fails to match germline, which may point to a read error. V and J are TRBV7-7 and TRBJ2-1; TRBD1 matches at 7 bases. Germline lookup yields CDR1 SSHAT and CDR2 FNYEAQ (reference sequence). The CDR3 has 13 residues. The chain's CDR3 is CASSLKGANEQFF. The DNA for the CDR3 is TGTGCTAGCAGCTTAAAGGGGGCGAATGAGCAGTTCTTC.

This clone has more than one count but fewer than ten. This chain joins TRBV18 and TRBJ2-2; 11 bases are shared with TRBD2. The CDR3 spans 18 residues. V shed 0 bases and J 2 bases; nucleotides not matched to a gene: 5. Germline V lookup: CDR1 KGHSH, CDR2 LQKENI. The CDR3 reads CASSPPGTSGPNTGELFF. The CDR3 nucleotides are TGTGCCAGCTCACCACCCGGGACTAGCGGACCTAACACCGGGGAGCTGTTTTTT.

On this clone: Other DNA sequences in the same sample also yield this CDR3. The chain recombines TRBV6-5 with TRBJ1-2; D ambiguous. Trimming removed 2 bases at V and 5 bases at J, with 6 bases between. The CDR3 extends over 12 amino acids. The germline CDR1 and CDR2 sequences are MNHEY and SVGAGI. CDR3 sequence (DNA): TGTGCCAGCAGTTACCAAGGGTATGGCTACACCTTC. The encoded protein is CASSYQGYGYTF.

The chain combines TRBV10-1 with TRBJ2-1; TRBD2 is a possible D gene (6 bases). CDR3 length: 14 residues. V was clipped by 3 bases and J by 5 bases, with 11 bases between them. Per the germline V gene, CDR1 is WNHNN and CDR2 is SYGVQD (reference sequence). The CDR3 DNA follows: TGCGCCAGCAGTGATGGGGGGTACGACAATGAGCAGTTCTTC. Residues: CASSDGGYDNEQFF.

The chain carries TRBV5-6 and TRBJ2-7; D is perhaps TRBD1 (6 bases). This CDR3 spans 13 amino acids. Trimming stripped 5 bases from V and 4 bases from J, with 13 bases between. Looked up from germline, CDR1 is SGHDT and CDR2 is YYEEEE. The CDR3 nucleotides read TGTGCCAGCAGACACCAACAGGGATACGAGCAGTACTTC. It translates to CASRHQQGYEQYF.

This sequence joins TRBV5-5 and TRBJ2-7, with 7 positions matching TRBD1. Per the germline V gene, CDR1 is SGHKS and CDR2 is YYEKEE (reference sequence). This CDR3 comprises 14 residues. V shed 2 bases, J shed 1 base, and the junction held 3 bases outside the gene matches. CDR3 residues: CASSFQGDSYEQYF. Written as DNA, the CDR3 is TGTGCCAGCAGCTTCCAGGGGGATTCCTACGAGCAGTACTTC.

In DNA, the CDR3 is TGCGCCAGCAGCCCGGGAGAGGGCACTGAAGCTTTCTTT. It specifies CASSPGEGTEAFF. The chain joins TRBV5-1 to TRBJ1-1; D unclear. The CDR3 contains 13 residues. Trimming pared 4 bases from V and 4 bases from J, leaving 11 bases between. Germline CDR1 and CDR2: SGHRS and YFSETQ.

The chain links TRBV6-5 to TRBJ1-2, with D possibly being TRBD1 (5 bases). The germline CDR1 and CDR2 sequences are MNHEY and SVGAGI. CDR3 length: 13 residues. The V gene lost 6 bases and the J gene lost 8 bases, with 16 bases spanning the gap. This CDR3 is CASRDAGEWGYTF. The CDR3 DNA follows: TGTGCCAGCAGAGACGCGGGGGAATGGGGCTACACCTTC.

The chain combines TRBV25-1 with TRBJ2-1; the D call may be TRBD1 or TRBD2 (6 bases each). Trimming shortened V by 6 bases and J by 6 bases, and 15 bases separated the two germline ends. Germline V gene sequence: CDR1 MGHDK, CDR2 SYGVNS. The CDR3 has 14 amino acids. The CDR3 loop is CASSGTGGFNEQFF. As DNA, the CDR3 is TGTGCCAGCAGCGGCACCGGGGGCTTCAATGAGCAGTTCTTC.

The chain is built from TRBV30 and TRBJ1-2; D gene unclear. This CDR3 has 12 amino acids. The V and J ends lost 4 bases and 7 bases respectively, with 13 bases between them. Germline V lookup: CDR1 GTSNPN, CDR2 SVGIG (reference sequence). The CDR3 DNA is TGTGCCTGGAAAGGAGACTCCTCTGGCTACACCTTC. Its translation: CAWKGDSSGYTF.

V is TRBV19 and J is TRBJ2-5, with TRBD2 identical over 10 bases. CDR3 size: 14 residues. Germline trimming cut 3 bases from V and 9 bases from J; bases unmatched to any gene: 7. Germline CDR1 reads LNHDA; CDR2 reads SQIVND (reference sequence). CDR3 nucleotides: TGTGCCAGTAGTATGCTGAGCGGGGGGGCGGCCCAGTACTTC. Translated, it gives CASSMLSGGAAQYF.

The chain links TRBV28 to TRBJ1-6; D unresolved. Trimming removed 5 bases at V and 7 bases at J, with 9 bases between. The CDR3 runs to 13 residues. Germline V gives CDR1 MDHEN, CDR2 SYDVKM. CDR3 residues: CASSPRPNSPLHF. The CDR3 DNA sequence: TGTGCCAGCAGTCCCCGCCCCAATTCACCCCTCCACTTT.

The chain recombines TRBV18 with TRBJ2-4; TRBD1 aligns across 8 bases. CDR3 length: 15 amino acids. V lost 3 bases to trimming and J lost 8 bases; unmatched junction nucleotides: 9. Germline V CDR1 and CDR2: KGHSH, LQKENI. CDR3 sequence: CASSPLPGGEDIQYF. DNA of the CDR3: TGTGCCAGCTCACCCCTTCCAGGGGGCGAGGACATTCAGTACTTC.

This clone has a single count. The chain recombines TRBV5-4 with TRBJ2-4; 8 nucleotides match TRBD2. V shed 6 bases, J shed 1 base, and the junction held 12 bases outside the gene matches. The CDR3 is 17 residues long. Germline loops: CDR1 SGHNT, CDR2 YYREEE (reference sequence). CDR3 bases: TGTGCCAGCAAGGACGGGGGGGCAGTAAGTGCCAAAAACATTCAGTACTTC. Translating it yields CASKDGGAVSAKNIQYF.

The V call is TRBV9, the J call TRBJ2-2, with TRBD1 matching over 9 bases. V lost 2 bases and J lost 6; bases outside the gene matches: 5. Germline CDR1 and CDR2: SGDLS and YYNGEE. CDR3 length: 15 amino acids. The CDR3 here is CASSVGGQGAGELFF. The CDR3 bases are TGTGCCAGCAGCGTTGGGGGACAGGGTGCCGGGGAGCTGTTTTTT. Combining the CDR3 with reference TRBV9 and TRBJ2-2 gives the whole variable domain DSGVTQTPKHLITATGQRVTLRCSPRSGDLSVYWYQQSLDQGLQFLIQYYNGEERAKGNILERFSAQQFPDLHSELNLSSLELGDSALYFCASSVGGQGAGELFFGEGSRLTVL.

This chain uses TRBV19 with TRBJ2-3; 7 bases map to TRBD1. This CDR3 contains 14 residues. J gave up 3 bases and V 4 bases, and 4 bases lay outside the gene matches. The V gene's germline CDR1 is LNHDA and CDR2 SQIVND (reference sequence). Here the CDR3 reads CASSTGTVTDTQYF. Here the CDR3 DNA reads TGTGCCAGTAGTACGGGGACAGTTACAGATACGCAGTATTTT.

The V and J genes are TRBV19 and TRBJ1-4; D may be TRBD1 (5 bases). V was shortened by 1 base and J by 13 bases, with 19 bases between the two germline ends. Germline CDR1 and CDR2: LNHDA and SQIVND (reference sequence). The CDR3 totals 15 residues. The CDR3 bases are TGTGCCAGTAGTATAGGGGTTGGGTCCAGCCAGGGACTGTTTTTT. Protein: CASSIGVGSSQGLFF.

This sequence joins TRBV6-5 and TRBJ1-2, with TRBD1 identical over 7 bases. The CDR3 extends over 15 amino acids. V dropped 1 base and J dropped 7; count of bases not matched to a gene: 9. Looked up from germline, CDR1 is MNHEY and CDR2 is SVGAGI. CDR3 coding DNA: TGTGCCAGCAGTTACTACAACAGGGGAAAAGGTGGCTACACCTTC. Translated: CASSYYNRGKGGYTF.

The chain is built from TRBV18 and TRBJ2-6; D possibly uses TRBD1 or TRBD2 (5 bases each). This CDR3 has 15 residues. V was pared by 5 bases and J by 2 bases, with 10 bases between. Germline CDR1 reads KGHSH; CDR2 reads LQKENI. The CDR3 region is CASSFEGTGANVLTF. CDR3 nucleotide sequence: TGTGCCAGCTCATTCGAGGGGACTGGGGCCAACGTCCTGACTTTC. Drawing the rest from reference TRBV18 and TRBJ2-6, the complete variable domain is NAGVMQNPRHLVRRRGQEARLRCSPMKGHSHVYWYRQLPEEGLKFMVYLQKENIIDESGMPKERFSAEFPKEGPSILRIQQVVRGDSAAYFCASSFEGTGANVLTFGAGSRLTVL.

This chain connects TRBV5-8 to TRBJ1-1, with a weak D call TRBD1 (5 bases). This CDR3 has 15 residues. V was clipped by 4 bases and J by 0 bases, with 13 bases between them. Germline CDR1 reads SGHTS; CDR2 reads YDEGEE. The CDR3 region is CASSAGEGLNTEAFF. In nucleotides, the CDR3 is TGTGCCAGCAGCGCCGGGGAGGGACTGAACACTGAAGCTTTCTTT.

The chain combines TRBV30 with TRBJ2-3; a possible D gene is TRBD1 (5 bases). Trimming took 4 bases from V and 7 from J, leaving 15 bases between them. Germline V gene sequence: CDR1 GTSNPN, CDR2 SVGIG (reference sequence). The CDR3 contains 13 residues. The CDR3 loop is CAWIRKGRNTQYF. The CDR3 DNA reads as TGTGCCTGGATTAGAAAGGGGCGGAATACGCAGTATTTT.

The genes are TRBV7-2 and TRBJ2-7, with 9 bases fitting TRBD1. CDR3 length equals 17 residues. The J segment lost 5 bases and the V segment lost 1 base, leaving 12 bases of the junction unmatched. Germline V gene sequence: CDR1 SGHTA, CDR2 FQGNSA. The CDR3 sequence: CASSLEKGGTGRDEQYF. CDR3 sequence (DNA): TGTGCCAGCAGCTTAGAGAAAGGGGGGACAGGGAGGGACGAGCAGTACTTC.

This clone appeared once. DNA of the CDR3: TGTGCCAGCAGTTTAACTTCGGGGGGGAATTCACCCCTCCACTTT. It encodes CASSLTSGGNSPLHF. This chain joins TRBV6-5 and TRBJ1-6, with D perhaps TRBD1 (5 bases). V was cut by 4 bases and J by 7 bases, with 14 bases left in between. Germline V gene sequence: CDR1 MNHEY, CDR2 SVGAGI. This CDR3 contains 15 residues.

This clone was seen only once. V usage is TRBV5-1 and J usage is TRBJ1-2, with no clear D. The CDR3 spans 13 residues. Germline values: CDR1 SGHRS, CDR2 YFSETQ. Trimming removed 6 bases at V and 6 bases at J, with 15 bases between. The CDR3 sequence is CASTHTEGDGYTF. In DNA form, the CDR3 reads TGCGCCAGCACCCACACCGAGGGAGATGGCTACACCTTC. Based on the CDR3 plus reference TRBV5-1 and TRBJ1-2, the full variable domain is KAGVTQTPRYLIKTRGQQVTLSCSPISGHRSVSWYQQTPGQGLQFLFEYFSETQRNKGNFPGRFSGRQFSNSRSEMNVSTLELGDSALYLCASTHTEGDGYTFGSGTRLTVV.